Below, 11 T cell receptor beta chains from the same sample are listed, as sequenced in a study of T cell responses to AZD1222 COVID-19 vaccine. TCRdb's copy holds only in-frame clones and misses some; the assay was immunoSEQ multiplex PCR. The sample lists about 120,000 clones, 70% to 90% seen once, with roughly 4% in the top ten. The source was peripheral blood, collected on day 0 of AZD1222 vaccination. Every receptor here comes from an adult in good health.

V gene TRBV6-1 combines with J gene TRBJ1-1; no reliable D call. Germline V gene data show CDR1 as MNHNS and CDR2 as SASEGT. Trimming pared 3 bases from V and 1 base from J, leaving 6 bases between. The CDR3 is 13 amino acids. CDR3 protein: CASSDTTNTEAFF. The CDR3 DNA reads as TGTGCCAGCAGTGACACAACGAACACTGAAGCTTTCTTT.

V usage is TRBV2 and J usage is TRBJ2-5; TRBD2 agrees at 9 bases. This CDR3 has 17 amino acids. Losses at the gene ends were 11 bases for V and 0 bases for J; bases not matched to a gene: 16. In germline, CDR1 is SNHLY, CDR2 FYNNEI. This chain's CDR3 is CADTSGGPSSYQETQYF. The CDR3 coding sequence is TGTGCCGACACCAGCGGGGGGCCGAGCTCGTACCAAGAGACCCAGTACTTC.

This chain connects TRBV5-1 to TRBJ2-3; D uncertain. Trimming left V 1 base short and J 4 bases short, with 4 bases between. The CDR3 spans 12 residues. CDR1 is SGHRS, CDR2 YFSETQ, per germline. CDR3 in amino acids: CASSLRPDTQYF. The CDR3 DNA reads TGCGCCAGCAGCTTGCGGCCAGATACGCAGTATTTT.

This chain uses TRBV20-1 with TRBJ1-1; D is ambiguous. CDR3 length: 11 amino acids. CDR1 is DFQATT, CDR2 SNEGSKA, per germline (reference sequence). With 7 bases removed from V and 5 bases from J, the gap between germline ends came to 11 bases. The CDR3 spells CSGREWTEAFF. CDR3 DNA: TGCAGTGGCCGGGAATGGACTGAAGCTTTCTTT.

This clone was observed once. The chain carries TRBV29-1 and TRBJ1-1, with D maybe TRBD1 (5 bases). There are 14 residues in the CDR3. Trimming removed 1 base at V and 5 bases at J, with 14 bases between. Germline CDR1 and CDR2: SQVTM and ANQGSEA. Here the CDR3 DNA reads TGCAGCGTTGAAGTTCGGGGGTTGGATACTGAAGCTTTCTTT. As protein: CSVEVRGLDTEAFF.

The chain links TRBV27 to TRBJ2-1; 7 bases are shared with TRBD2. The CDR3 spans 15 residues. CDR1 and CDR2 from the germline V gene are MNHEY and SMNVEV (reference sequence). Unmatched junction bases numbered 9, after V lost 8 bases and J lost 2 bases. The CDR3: CASANDGTTYNEQFF. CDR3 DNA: TGTGCCAGCGCCAATGACGGGACTACCTACAATGAGCAGTTCTTC.

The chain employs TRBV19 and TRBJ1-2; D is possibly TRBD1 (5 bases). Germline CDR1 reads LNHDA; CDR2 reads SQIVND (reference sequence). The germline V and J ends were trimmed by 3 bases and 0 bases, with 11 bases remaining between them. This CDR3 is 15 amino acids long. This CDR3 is CASSIDGDPNYGYTF. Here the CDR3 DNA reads TGTGCCAGTAGTATTGACGGGGACCCTAACTATGGCTACACCTTC. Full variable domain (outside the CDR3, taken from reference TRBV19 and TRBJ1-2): DGGITQSPKYLFRKEGQNVTLSCEQNLNHDAMYWYRQDPGQGLRLIYYSQIVNDFQKGDIAEGYSVSREKKESFPLTVTSAQKNPTAFYLCASSIDGDPNYGYTFGSGTRLTVV.

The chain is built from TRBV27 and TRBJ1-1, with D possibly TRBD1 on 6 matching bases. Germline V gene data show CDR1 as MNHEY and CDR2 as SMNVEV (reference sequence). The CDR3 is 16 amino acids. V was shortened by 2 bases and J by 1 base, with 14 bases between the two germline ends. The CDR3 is CASSLTSTGTNTEAFF. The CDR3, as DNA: TGTGCCAGCAGTTTAACCTCTACAGGGACGAACACTGAAGCTTTCTTT.

The CDR3 DNA sequence: TGCGCCAGCAGTGAGTCGGCCTTAGGAAACACCATATATTTT. This sequence encodes CASSESALGNTIYF. V is TRBV10-2 and J is TRBJ1-3, with unresolved D. The germline V gene encodes CDR1 WSHSY and CDR2 SAAADI. The CDR3 length is 14 residues. The ends were cut back, 0 bases at V and 4 bases at J, with 7 bases in the middle.

The CDR3 DNA reads TGTGCCAGCAGCCTTGCCGGGACAGGGGCGGGGTATGGCTACACCTTC. Amino acids: CASSLAGTGAGYGYTF. This chain joins TRBV27 and TRBJ1-2, with 10 bases aligning to TRBD1. The CDR3 runs to 16 residues. Losses at the gene ends were 6 bases for V and 5 bases for J; bases not matched to a gene: 12. Germline values: CDR1 MNHEY, CDR2 SMNVEV (reference sequence).

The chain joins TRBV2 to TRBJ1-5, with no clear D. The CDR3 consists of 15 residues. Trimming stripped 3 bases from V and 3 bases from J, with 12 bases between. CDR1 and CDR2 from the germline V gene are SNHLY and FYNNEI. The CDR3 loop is CASSDYGTSNQPQHF. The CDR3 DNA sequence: TGTGCCAGCAGTGATTACGGCACCTCCAATCAGCCCCAGCATTTT.